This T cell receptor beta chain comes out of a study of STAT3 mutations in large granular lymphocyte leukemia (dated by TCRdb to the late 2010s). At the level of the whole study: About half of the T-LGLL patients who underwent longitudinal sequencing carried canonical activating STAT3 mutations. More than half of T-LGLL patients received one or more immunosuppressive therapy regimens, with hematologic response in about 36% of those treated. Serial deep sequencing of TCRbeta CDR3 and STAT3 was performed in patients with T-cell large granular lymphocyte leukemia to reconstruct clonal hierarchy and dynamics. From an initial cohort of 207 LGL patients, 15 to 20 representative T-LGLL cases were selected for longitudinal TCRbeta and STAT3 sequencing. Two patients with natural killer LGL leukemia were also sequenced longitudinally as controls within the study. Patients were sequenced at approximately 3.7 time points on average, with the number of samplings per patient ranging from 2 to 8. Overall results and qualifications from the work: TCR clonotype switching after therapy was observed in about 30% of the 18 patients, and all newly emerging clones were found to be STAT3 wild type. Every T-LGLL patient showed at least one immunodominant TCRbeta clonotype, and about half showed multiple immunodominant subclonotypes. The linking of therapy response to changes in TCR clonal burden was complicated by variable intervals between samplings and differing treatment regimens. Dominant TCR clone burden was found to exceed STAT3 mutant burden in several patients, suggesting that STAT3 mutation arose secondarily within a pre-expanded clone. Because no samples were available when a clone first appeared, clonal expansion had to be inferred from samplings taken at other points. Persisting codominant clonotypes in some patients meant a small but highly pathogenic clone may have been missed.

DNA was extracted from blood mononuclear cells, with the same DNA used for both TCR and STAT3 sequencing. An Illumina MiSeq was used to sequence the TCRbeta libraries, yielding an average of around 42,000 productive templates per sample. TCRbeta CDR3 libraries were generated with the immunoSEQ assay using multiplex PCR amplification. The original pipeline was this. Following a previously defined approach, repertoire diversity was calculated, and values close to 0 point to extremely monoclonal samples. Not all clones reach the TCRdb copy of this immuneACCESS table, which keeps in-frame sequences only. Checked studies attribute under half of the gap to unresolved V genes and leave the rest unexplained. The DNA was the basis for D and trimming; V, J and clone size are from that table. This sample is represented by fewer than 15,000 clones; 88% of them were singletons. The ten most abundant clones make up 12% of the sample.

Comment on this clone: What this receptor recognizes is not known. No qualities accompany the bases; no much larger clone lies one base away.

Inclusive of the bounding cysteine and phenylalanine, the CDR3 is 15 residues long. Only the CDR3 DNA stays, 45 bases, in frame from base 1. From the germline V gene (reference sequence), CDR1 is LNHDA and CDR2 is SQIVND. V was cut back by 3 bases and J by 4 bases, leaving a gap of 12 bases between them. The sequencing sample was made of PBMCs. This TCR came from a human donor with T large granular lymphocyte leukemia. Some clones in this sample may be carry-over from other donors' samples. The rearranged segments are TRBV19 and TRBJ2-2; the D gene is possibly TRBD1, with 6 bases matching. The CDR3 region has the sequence CASSIDRKTTGELFF. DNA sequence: TGTGCCAGTAGTATCGACAGGAAGACCACCGGGGAGCTGTTTTTT.